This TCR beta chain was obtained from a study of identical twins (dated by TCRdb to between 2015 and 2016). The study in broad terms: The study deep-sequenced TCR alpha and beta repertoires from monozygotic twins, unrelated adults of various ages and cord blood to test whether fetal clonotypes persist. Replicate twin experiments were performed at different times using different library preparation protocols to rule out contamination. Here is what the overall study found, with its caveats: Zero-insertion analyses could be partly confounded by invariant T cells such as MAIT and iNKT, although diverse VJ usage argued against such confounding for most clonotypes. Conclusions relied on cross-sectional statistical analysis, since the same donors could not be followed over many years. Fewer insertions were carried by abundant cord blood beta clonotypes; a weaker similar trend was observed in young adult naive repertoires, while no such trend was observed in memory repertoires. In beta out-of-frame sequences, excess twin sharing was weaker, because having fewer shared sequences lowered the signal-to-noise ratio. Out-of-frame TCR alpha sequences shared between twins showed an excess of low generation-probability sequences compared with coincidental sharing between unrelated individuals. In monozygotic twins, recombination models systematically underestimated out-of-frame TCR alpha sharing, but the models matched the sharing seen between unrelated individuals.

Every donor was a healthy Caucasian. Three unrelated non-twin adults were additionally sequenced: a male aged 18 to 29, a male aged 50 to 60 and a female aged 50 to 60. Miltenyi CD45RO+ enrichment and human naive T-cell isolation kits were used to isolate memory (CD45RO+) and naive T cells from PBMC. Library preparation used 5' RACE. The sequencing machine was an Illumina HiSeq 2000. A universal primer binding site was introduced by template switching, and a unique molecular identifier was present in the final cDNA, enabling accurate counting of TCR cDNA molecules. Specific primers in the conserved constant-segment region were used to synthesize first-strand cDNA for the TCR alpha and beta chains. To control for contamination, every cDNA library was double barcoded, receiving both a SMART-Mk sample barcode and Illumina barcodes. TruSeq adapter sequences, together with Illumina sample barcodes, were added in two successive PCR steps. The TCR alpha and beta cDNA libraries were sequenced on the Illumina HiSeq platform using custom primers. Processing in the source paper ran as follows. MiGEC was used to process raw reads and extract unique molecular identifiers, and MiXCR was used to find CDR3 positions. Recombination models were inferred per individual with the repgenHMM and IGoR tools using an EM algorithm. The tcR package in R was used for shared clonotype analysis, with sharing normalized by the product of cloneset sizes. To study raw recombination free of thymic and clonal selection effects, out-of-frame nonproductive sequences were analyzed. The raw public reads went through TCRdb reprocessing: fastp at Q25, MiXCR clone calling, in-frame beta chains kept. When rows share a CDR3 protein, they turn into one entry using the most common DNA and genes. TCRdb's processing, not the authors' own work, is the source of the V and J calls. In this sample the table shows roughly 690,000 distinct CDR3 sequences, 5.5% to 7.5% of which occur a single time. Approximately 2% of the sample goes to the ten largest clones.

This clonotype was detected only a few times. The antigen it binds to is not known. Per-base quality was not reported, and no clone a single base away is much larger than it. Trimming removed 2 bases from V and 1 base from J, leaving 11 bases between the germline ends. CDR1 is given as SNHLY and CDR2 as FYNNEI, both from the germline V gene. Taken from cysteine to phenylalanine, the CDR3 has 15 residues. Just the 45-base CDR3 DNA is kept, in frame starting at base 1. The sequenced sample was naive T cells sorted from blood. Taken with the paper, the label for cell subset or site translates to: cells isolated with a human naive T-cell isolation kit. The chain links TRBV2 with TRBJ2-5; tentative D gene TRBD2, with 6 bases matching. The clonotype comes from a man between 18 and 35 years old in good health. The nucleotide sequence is TGTGCCAGCAGTGAATGGCGCGGGGCCCAAGAGACCCAGTACTTC. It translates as CASSEWRGAQETQYF. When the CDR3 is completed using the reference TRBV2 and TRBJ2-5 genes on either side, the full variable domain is EPEVTQTPSHQVTQMGQEVILRCVPISNHLYFYWYRQILGQKVEFLVSFYNNEISEKSEIFDDQFSVERPDGSNFTLKIRSTKLEDSAMYFCASSEWRGAQETQYFGPGTRLLVL.